One and the same sample provided the 10 T cell receptor beta chains below, sequenced in a study of cytomegalovirus exposure and HLA in healthy donors. Primers included in the PCR were 60 Vbeta and 13 Jbeta primers. This table comes from immunoSEQ multiplex PCR, and its TCRdb copy is limited to in-frame clones, with some not included. The table shows 130,000 or so clones, with approximately 80% occurring only once. Sequencing used PBMCs. Source of these receptors: a woman under 30 in good health and CMV-seronegative.

J is TRBJ1-2 and V is TRBV10-1; 8 positions match TRBD1. Germline V gene data show CDR1 as WNHNN and CDR2 as SYGVQD (reference sequence). This CDR3 comprises 15 residues. V shed 4 bases, J shed 4 bases, and the junction held 8 bases outside the gene matches. This chain's CDR3 is CASSAPPDRVYGYTF. Written as DNA, the CDR3 is TGCGCCAGCAGTGCGCCCCCGGACAGGGTCTATGGCTACACCTTC.

V gene TRBV4-1 combines with J gene TRBJ2-3; the match to TRBD2 covers 11 bases. Germline CDR1 is MGHRA and CDR2 is YSYEKL. The CDR3 consists of 16 residues. V lost 1 base and J lost 5; bases outside the gene matches: 5. This CDR3 reads CASSQALAGGLDTQYF. As DNA, the CDR3 is TGCGCCAGCAGCCAAGCCCTAGCGGGGGGATTAGATACGCAGTATTTT.

This chain links TRBV9 with TRBJ2-1; no firm D call. This CDR3 contains 12 residues. The ends were cut back, 0 bases at V and 9 bases at J, with 7 bases in the middle. CDR1 and CDR2 from the germline V gene are SGDLS and YYNGEE. The CDR3 sequence: CASSVVGGEQFF. The CDR3 nucleotides are TGTGCCAGCAGCGTAGTTGGCGGTGAGCAGTTCTTC.

The V and J genes are TRBV5-4 and TRBJ2-1; 8 nucleotides line up with TRBD2. Germline V lookup: CDR1 SGHNT, CDR2 YYREEE (reference sequence). CDR3 length: 14 residues. Unmatched junction bases numbered 5, after V lost 3 bases and J lost 6 bases. Written as DNA, the CDR3 is TGTGCCAGCAGCTCGCTAGCGGGCCCCAATGAGCAGTTCTTC. Translated: CASSSLAGPNEQFF. Full variable domain (remainder filled in from reference TRBV5-4 and TRBJ2-1): ETGVTQSPTHLIKTRGQQVTLRCSSQSGHNTVSWYQQALGQGPQFIFQYYREEENGRGNFPPRFSGLQFPNYSSELNVNALELDDSALYLCASSSLAGPNEQFFGPGTRLTVL.

The V call is TRBV7-9, the J call TRBJ1-5; 7 bases are shared with TRBD1. The CDR3 extends over 16 amino acids. The germline CDR1 and CDR2 sequences are SEHNR and FQNEAQ (reference sequence). J was trimmed by 5 bases and V by 5 bases; bases with no gene match: 12. CDR3 sequence (DNA): TGTGCCAGCAGCCGAATCTCGACAGGGCTTTATCAGCCCCAGCATTTT. This encodes CASSRISTGLYQPQHF.

V gene TRBV29-1 combines with J gene TRBJ2-7; the match to TRBD1 covers 7 bases. J gave up 2 bases and V 3 bases, and 10 bases lay outside the gene matches. The CDR3 totals 15 residues. Germline lookup yields CDR1 SQVTM and CDR2 ANQGSEA. In DNA form, the CDR3 reads TGCAGCGTTGAGCCTGCCCAGGGACAGACCTACGAGCAGTACTTC. It specifies CSVEPAQGQTYEQYF.

The gene calls are TRBV18 and TRBJ2-7; 7 bases align to TRBD1. This CDR3 is built from 13 residues. Germline CDR1 is KGHSH and CDR2 is LQKENI. Trimming removed 4 bases from V and 3 bases from J; junction bases left unmatched: 3. The CDR3 is CASSLGQDYEQYF. CDR3 DNA: TGTGCCAGCTCACTCGGACAGGACTACGAGCAGTACTTC. Full variable domain (missing parts from reference TRBV18 and TRBJ2-7): NAGVMQNPRHLVRRRGQEARLRCSPMKGHSHVYWYRQLPEEGLKFMVYLQKENIIDESGMPKERFSAEFPKEGPSILRIQQVVRGDSAAYFCASSLGQDYEQYFGPGTRLTVT.

V is TRBV14 and J is TRBJ1-1; 8 bases agree with TRBD1. Germline values: CDR1 SGHDN, CDR2 FVKESK. V trimming: 1 base; J trimming: 5 bases; junction bases outside the gene matches: 6. The CDR3 consists of 15 residues. CDR3 residues: CASSQVRTGNTEAFF. The CDR3 DNA sequence: TGTGCCAGCAGCCAAGTCCGGACAGGGAATACTGAAGCTTTCTTT.

This sequence joins TRBV2 and TRBJ1-6; 7 bases align to TRBD1. The V gene's germline CDR1 is SNHLY and CDR2 FYNNEI. After removal of 7 bases from V and 8 bases from J, the junction contained 11 bases not matched to a gene. CDR3 size: 15 residues. The CDR3 loop is CASKGQGVQHSPLHF. In DNA form, the CDR3 reads TGTGCCAGCAAGGGGCAGGGGGTCCAGCATTCACCCCTCCACTTT. Variable domain in full (rest from reference TRBV2 and TRBJ1-6): EPEVTQTPSHQVTQMGQEVILRCVPISNHLYFYWYRQILGQKVEFLVSFYNNEISEKSEIFDDQFSVERPDGSNFTLKIRSTKLEDSAMYFCASKGQGVQHSPLHFGNGTRLTVT.

The CDR3 DNA is TGTGCCAGCAGCTTAACGGCAGGGGGGAATGAGCAGTTCTTC. Translation: CASSLTAGGNEQFF. The chain carries TRBV7-3 and TRBJ2-1, with D perhaps matching TRBD1 (7 bases). V lost 0 bases and J lost 7, with 10 bases in between. In germline, CDR1 is SGHTA, CDR2 FQGTGA. The CDR3 consists of 14 residues.